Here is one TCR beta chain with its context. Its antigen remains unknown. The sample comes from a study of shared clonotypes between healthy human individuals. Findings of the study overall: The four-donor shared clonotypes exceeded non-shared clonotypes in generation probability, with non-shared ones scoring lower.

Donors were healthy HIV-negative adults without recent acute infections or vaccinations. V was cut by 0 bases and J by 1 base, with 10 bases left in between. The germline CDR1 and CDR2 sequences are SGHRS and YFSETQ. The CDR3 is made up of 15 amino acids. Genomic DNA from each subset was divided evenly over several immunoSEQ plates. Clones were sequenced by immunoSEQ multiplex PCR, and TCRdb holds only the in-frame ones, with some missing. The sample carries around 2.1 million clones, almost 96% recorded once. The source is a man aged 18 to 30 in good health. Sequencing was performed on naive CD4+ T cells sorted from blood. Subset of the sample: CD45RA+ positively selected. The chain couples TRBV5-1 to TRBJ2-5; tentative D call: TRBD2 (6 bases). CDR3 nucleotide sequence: TGCGCCAGCAGCTTGGTCGGGAGATCCCAAGAGACCCAGTACTTC. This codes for CASSLVGRSQETQYF.